A single sample gave rise to the 26 T cell receptor beta chains below, sequenced in a study of cytomegalovirus exposure and HLA in healthy donors. The PCR used 60 Vbeta and 13 Jbeta primers. Sequencing was performed with immunoSEQ multiplex PCR; in TCRdb, only in-frame clones are kept and a portion is missing. The top ten hold 1% of the sample, which has more than 150,000 clones, roughly 77% seen once. Sequencing was carried out using PBMCs. Source of these receptors: a woman between 45 and 60 years old in good health and CMV-seropositive.

Turning to this clone: Germline and junction disagree at one end, which may indicate a read error. J is TRBJ1-2 and V is TRBV7-9; a possible D gene is TRBD1 (6 bases). This CDR3 comprises 14 residues. The V gene's germline CDR1 is SEHNR and CDR2 FQNEAQ (reference sequence). For the CDR3, the DNA is TGTTCCAGCAGCTTAGATTGGGCAGGGGATGGCTACACCTTC. Translated: CSSSLDWAGDGYTF.

The chain uses TRBV7-9 and TRBJ1-5; 8 nucleotides agree with TRBD1. Trimming cost V 5 bases and J 4 bases; bases outside gene matches: 13. This CDR3 contains 17 residues. Looked up from germline, CDR1 is SEHNR and CDR2 is FQNEAQ (reference sequence). In DNA, the CDR3 is TGTGCCAGCAGCCAAGGGATAGGACAGGGTGGGAATCAGCCCCAGCATTTT. Its protein is CASSQGIGQGGNQPQHF.

The CDR3 DNA follows: TGCGCCAGCAGCCCACGACTAGCGGGAGGCGCCGCCGAGCAGTACTTC. Protein product: CASSPRLAGGAAEQYF. The chain employs TRBV4-1 and TRBJ2-7; TRBD2 matches at 13 bases. J lost 6 bases, V lost 4 bases, and 9 bases had no gene match. This CDR3 has 16 residues. Looked up from germline, CDR1 is MGHRA and CDR2 is YSYEKL.

This clone was seen a single time. The J gene is TRBJ2-1, the V gene TRBV5-5; D is perhaps TRBD1 (5 bases). Germline lookup yields CDR1 SGHKS and CDR2 YYEKEE (reference sequence). The length of the CDR3 is 15 residues. The ends were cut back, 0 bases at V and 6 bases at J, with 13 bases in the middle. CDR3 amino acids: CASSLEGRVGNEQFF. In DNA, the CDR3 is TGTGCCAGCAGCTTGGAGGGCAGGGTGGGCAATGAGCAGTTCTTC.

This rearrangement joins TRBV5-1 to TRBJ2-7; 7 bases are a match to TRBD1. Germline V gene lookup returns CDR1 SGHRS and CDR2 YFSETQ. The CDR3 has 14 amino acids. Germline trimming cut 1 base from V and 1 base from J; bases unmatched to any gene: 2. The CDR3 bases are TGCGCCAGCAGCTTGACGACAGGGTCCTACGAGCAGTACTTC. Encoded protein: CASSLTTGSYEQYF.

This chain connects TRBV7-5 to TRBJ2-7; the listed D gene, TRBD1, was not tested against the DNA. TRBV7-5 is a known pseudogene. There are 15 residues in the CDR3. The CDR3 nucleotides read TGTGCCAGAAGCTTAGGAAGGGGCCGCTCCTACGAGCAGTACTTC. Encoded protein: CARSLGRGRSYEQYF.

The V gene is TRBV5-6, the J gene TRBJ2-3; 7 bases align to TRBD2. Per the germline V gene, CDR1 is SGHDT and CDR2 is YYEEEE. J gave up 2 bases and V 2 bases, and 5 bases lay outside the gene matches. This CDR3 has 15 residues. CDR3 protein: CASSLAGLTTDTQYF. CDR3 DNA: TGTGCCAGCAGCTTAGCGGGGTTAACCACAGATACGCAGTATTTT.

In DNA form, the CDR3 reads TGTGCCAGCAGCCTGTCTCGGAGGGAGACCCAGTACTTC. It translates to CASSLSRRETQYF. This chain links TRBV7-2 with TRBJ2-5; weak D call: TRBD2 (5 bases). The V and J ends lost 5 bases and 5 bases respectively, with 12 bases between them. The CDR3 runs 13 residues. Per the germline V gene, CDR1 is SGHTA and CDR2 is FQGNSA. Based on the CDR3 plus reference TRBV7-2 and TRBJ2-5, the full variable domain is GAGVSQSPSNKVTEKGKDVELRCDPISGHTALYWYRQSLGQGLEFLIYFQGNSAPDKSGLPSDRFSAERTGGSVSTLTIQRTQQEDSAVYLCASSLSRRETQYFGPGTRLLVL.

CDR3 residues: CASSRQATRGYTF. CDR3 DNA: TGTGCCAGCAGCAGACAGGCTACGAGGGGCTACACCTTC. V usage is TRBV2 and J usage is TRBJ1-2; possibly TRBD1 for D (6 bases). The CDR3 loop spans 13 amino acids. V was pared by 6 bases and J by 8 bases, with 16 bases between. CDR1 SNHLY and CDR2 FYNNEI come from the germline V gene.

The chain is built from TRBV5-1 and TRBJ1-2, with D possibly matching TRBD1 (5 bases). This CDR3 comprises 16 residues. With 2 bases removed from V and 5 bases from J, the gap between germline ends came to 19 bases. CDR1 is SGHRS and CDR2 is YFSETQ in the germline V gene. CDR3 region: CASSLGFVQGAYGYTF. The CDR3 DNA reads as TGCGCCAGCAGCTTAGGGTTTGTCCAGGGTGCATATGGCTACACCTTC.

The rearrangement links TRBV6-6 to TRBJ1-2, with a possible D match to TRBD1 (5 bases). The ends were cut back, 5 bases at V and 4 bases at J, with 8 bases in the middle. The length of the CDR3 is 12 residues. Germline V gene sequence: CDR1 MNHNY, CDR2 SVGAGI (reference sequence). The CDR3 loop reads CASSQGAYGYTF. The CDR3 coding sequence is TGTGCCAGCAGTCAAGGGGCCTATGGCTACACCTTC.

This chain links TRBV6-4 with TRBJ2-2; 11 nucleotides line up with TRBD2. V dropped 7 bases and J dropped 4; count of bases not matched to a gene: 5. CDR3 length: 15 amino acids. Germline CDR1 MRHNA, CDR2 SNTAGT. CDR3 amino acids: CASTPGTSGTGELFF. The DNA of the CDR3 is TGTGCCAGCACCCCCGGGACTAGCGGCACCGGGGAGCTGTTTTTT.

This clone came up once. The genes are TRBV12-5 and TRBJ1-2; 8 bases align to TRBD1. Trimming took 0 bases from V and 4 from J; bases not matched to a gene: 10. Looked up from germline, CDR1 is LGHNT and CDR2 is FRNRAP. The CDR3 is 17 amino acids. The CDR3 DNA reads as TGTGCTAGTGGTTTGGTACTTGGGGACAGGCTGAGCTATGGCTACACCTTC. Protein sequence: CASGLVLGDRLSYGYTF. Based on the CDR3 plus reference TRBV12-5 and TRBJ1-2, the full variable domain is DARVTQTPRHKVTEMGQEVTMRCQPILGHNTVFWYRQTMMQGLELLAYFRNRAPLDDSGMPKDRFSAEMPDATLATLKIQPSEPRDSAVYFCASGLVLGDRLSYGYTFGSGTRLTVV.

Turning to this clone: One end of the junction fails to match germline, which may point to a read error. This sample also contains other DNA sequences that code for the same CDR3. V is TRBV7-2 and J is TRBJ2-7; the match to TRBD2 covers 8 bases. Germline-derived CDR1 and CDR2 are SGHTA and FQGNSA. The CDR3 is made up of 15 amino acids. In DNA, the CDR3 is TGTGCCAGCAGCTTTAGCGGGGTTAGCTCCTACGAGCAATACTTC. The encoded protein is CASSFSGVSSYEQYF.

The chain's CDR3 is CASSSPRAKFYEQYF. In DNA form, the CDR3 reads TGTGCCAGCAGCTCACCCAGGGCCAAATTCTACGAGCAGTACTTC. The rearrangement joins TRBV12-1 to TRBJ2-7; TRBD1 reflects the table's D call only, with no check against the DNA. TRBV12-1 is shown as a pseudogene. CDR3 size: 15 residues.

The V and J genes are TRBV6-4 and TRBJ1-1; tentative D call: TRBD1 (5 bases). This CDR3 has 13 amino acids. Trimming removed 8 bases at V and 0 bases at J, with 10 bases between. The germline V gene has CDR1 MRHNA and CDR2 SNTAGT. CDR3 DNA: TGTGCCAGCCGGCAGGGAATGAACACTGAAGCTTTCTTT. Encoded protein: CASRQGMNTEAFF.

The V and J genes are TRBV5-4 and TRBJ2-7; D not certain. The V gene lost 1 base and the J gene lost 3 bases, with 8 bases spanning the gap. The CDR3 consists of 13 residues. CDR1 and CDR2 (germline): SGHNT, YYREEE (reference sequence). For the CDR3, the DNA is TGTGCCAGCAGCTTGAATTCCCGCTACGAGCAGTACTTC. It specifies CASSLNSRYEQYF.

The chain carries TRBV5-1 and TRBJ2-1, with 11 positions matching TRBD2. V gave up 0 bases and J gave up 8 bases; unmatched junction bases: 13. The germline V gene has CDR1 SGHRS and CDR2 YFSETQ. The CDR3 runs to 18 residues. The CDR3 reads CASSLVAGGRWGGDEQFF. CDR3 coding DNA: TGCGCCAGCAGCTTGGTAGCGGGGGGGCGCTGGGGCGGCGATGAGCAGTTCTTC.

This chain connects TRBV11-2 to TRBJ2-5, with D tentatively TRBD2 (5 bases). Trimming removed 5 bases at V and 5 bases at J, with 18 bases between. The CDR3 is 15 residues long. Germline CDR1 reads SGHAT; CDR2 reads FQNNGV. In DNA, the CDR3 is TGTGCCAGCAGCGCTACTAGGAGTTTGGGTGAGACCCAGTACTTC. Protein product: CASSATRSLGETQYF.

This clone was observed once. The chain couples TRBV4-2 to TRBJ1-4; D possibly corresponds to TRBD1 (5 bases). The ends were cut back, 1 base at V and 11 bases at J, with 20 bases in the middle. Germline assignment: CDR1 LGHNA and CDR2 YNFKEQ. The length of the CDR3 is 16 residues. CDR3 sequence (DNA): TGTGCCAGCAGCCAAGTCGACAGCAACCTTCTCGGGAAACTGTTTTTT. It specifies CASSQVDSNLLGKLFF.

The chain carries TRBV9 and TRBJ1-6; no clear D. Trimming stripped 0 bases from V and 7 bases from J, with 8 bases between. The CDR3 has 14 residues. Germline assignment: CDR1 SGDLS and CDR2 YYNGEE. The CDR3 region is CASSVENINSPLHF. DNA for the CDR3: TGTGCCAGCAGCGTAGAAAACATCAATTCACCCCTCCACTTT.

Turning to this clone: At one of its ends the junction is not consistent with the germline gene, which may arise from a read error. This sample also contains other DNA sequences that code for the same CDR3. V gene TRBV6-5 combines with J gene TRBJ1-1; D gene unclear. CDR3 length: 14 amino acids. CDR1 and CDR2 from the germline V gene are MNHEY and SVGAGI. The DNA of the CDR3 is TGTGCCAGCAGTTACGGAGGGAGGGATAGTGAAGCCTTCTTT. Translated, it gives CASSYGGRDSEAFF.

The sample holds a few counts of this clone. The chain couples TRBV18 to TRBJ1-1; D remains unclear. V was cut by 3 bases and J by 2 bases, with 13 bases left in between. CDR1 and CDR2 (germline): KGHSH, LQKENI. CDR3 length: 15 amino acids. The CDR3 is CASSPRLGRNTEAFF. The CDR3, as DNA: TGTGCCAGCTCACCCCGGCTTGGGCGTAACACTGAAGCTTTCTTT.

The chain has TRBV5-1 and TRBJ1-2, with 10 bases matching TRBD1. The CDR3 is made up of 15 amino acids. V gave up 5 bases and J gave up 4 bases; unmatched junction bases: 8. Germline V gene sequence: CDR1 SGHRS, CDR2 YFSETQ. In DNA, the CDR3 is TGCGCCAGCAGGCGACAGGGGGCATCATTCTATGGCTACACCTTC. Amino acid sequence: CASRRQGASFYGYTF.

CDR3: CASSVTSGTSTDTQYF. The CDR3 DNA reads as TGTGCCAGCAGCGTAACTAGCGGCACGAGCACAGATACGCAGTATTTT. The chain is built from TRBV9 and TRBJ2-3; 8 positions match TRBD2. Germline trimming cut 1 base from V and 0 bases from J; bases unmatched to any gene: 4. The CDR3 has 16 amino acids. Germline CDR1 and CDR2: SGDLS and YYNGEE.

The chain has TRBV28 and TRBJ1-3; D gene ambiguous. Germline values: CDR1 MDHEN, CDR2 SYDVKM. V was pared by 3 bases and J by 0 bases, with 12 bases between. CDR3 length: 16 residues. The DNA for the CDR3 is TGTGCCAGCAGTTTGAATCTCCGACTCTCTGGAAACACCATATATTTT. It translates to CASSLNLRLSGNTIYF. The full variable domain, completed using reference TRBV28 and TRBJ1-3, is DVKVTQSSRYLVKRTGEKVFLECVQDMDHENMFWYRQDPGLGLRLIYFSYDVKMKEKGDIPEGYSVSREKKERFSLILESASTNQTSMYLCASSLNLRLSGNTIYFGEGSWLTVV.